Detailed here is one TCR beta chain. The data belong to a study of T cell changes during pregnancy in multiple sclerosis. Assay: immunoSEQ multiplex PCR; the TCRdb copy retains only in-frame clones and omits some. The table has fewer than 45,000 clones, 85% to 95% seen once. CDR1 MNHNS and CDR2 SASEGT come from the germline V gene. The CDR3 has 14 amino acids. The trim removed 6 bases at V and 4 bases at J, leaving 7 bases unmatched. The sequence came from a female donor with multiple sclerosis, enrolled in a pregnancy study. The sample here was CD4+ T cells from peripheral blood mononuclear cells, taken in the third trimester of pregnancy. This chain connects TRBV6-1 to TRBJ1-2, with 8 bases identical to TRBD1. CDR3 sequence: CASSGGQAAYGYTF. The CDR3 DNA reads TGTGCCAGCAGCGGGGGACAGGCTGCCTATGGCTACACCTTC.